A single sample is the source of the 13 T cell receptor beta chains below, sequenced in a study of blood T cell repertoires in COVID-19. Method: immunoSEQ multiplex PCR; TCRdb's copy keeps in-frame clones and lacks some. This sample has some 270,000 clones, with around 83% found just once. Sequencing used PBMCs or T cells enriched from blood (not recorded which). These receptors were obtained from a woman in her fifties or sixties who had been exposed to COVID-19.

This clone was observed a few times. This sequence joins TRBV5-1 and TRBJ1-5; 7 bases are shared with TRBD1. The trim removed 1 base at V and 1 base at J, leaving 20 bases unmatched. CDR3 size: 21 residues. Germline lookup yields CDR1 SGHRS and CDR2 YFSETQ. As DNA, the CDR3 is TGCGCCAGCAGCTTGCTGGCCCCGTTAGGACACGACAGGGTGAGCAATCAGCCCCAGCATTTT. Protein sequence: CASSLLAPLGHDRVSNQPQHF.

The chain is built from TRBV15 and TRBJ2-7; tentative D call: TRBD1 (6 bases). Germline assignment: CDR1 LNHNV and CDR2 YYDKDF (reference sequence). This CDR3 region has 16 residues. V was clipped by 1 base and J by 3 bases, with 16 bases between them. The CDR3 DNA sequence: TGTGCCACCAGCAGAGGGCAGGGGACGGGTAACTACGAGCAGTACTTC. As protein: CATSRGQGTGNYEQYF.

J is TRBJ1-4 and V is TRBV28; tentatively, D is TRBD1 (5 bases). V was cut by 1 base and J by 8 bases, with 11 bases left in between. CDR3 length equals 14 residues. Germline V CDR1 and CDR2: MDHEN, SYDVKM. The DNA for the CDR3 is TGTGCCAGCAGTTTATTTTCCAGGGAAGAAAAACTGTTTTTT. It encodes CASSLFSREEKLFF.

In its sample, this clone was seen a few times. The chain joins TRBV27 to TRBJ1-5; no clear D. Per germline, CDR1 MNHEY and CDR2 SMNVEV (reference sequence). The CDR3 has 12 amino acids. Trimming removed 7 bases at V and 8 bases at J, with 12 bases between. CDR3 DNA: TGTGCCAGCACCCTCCCAAGAGAGCCCCAGCATTTT. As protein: CASTLPREPQHF.

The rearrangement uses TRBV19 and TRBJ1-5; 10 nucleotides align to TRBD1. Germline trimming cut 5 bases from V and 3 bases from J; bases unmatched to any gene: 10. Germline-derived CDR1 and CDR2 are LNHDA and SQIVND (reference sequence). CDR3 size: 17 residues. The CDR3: CASSPRQGARFNQPQHF. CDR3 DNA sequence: TGTGCCAGTAGTCCGAGACAGGGGGCTCGATTCAATCAGCCCCAGCATTTT.

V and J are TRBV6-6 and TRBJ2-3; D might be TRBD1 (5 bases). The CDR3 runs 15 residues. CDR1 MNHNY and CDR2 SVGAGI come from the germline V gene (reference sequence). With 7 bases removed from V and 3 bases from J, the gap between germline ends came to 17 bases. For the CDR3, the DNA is TGTGCCAGCACCGAACAGGCATTTGGTACAGATACGCAGTATTTT. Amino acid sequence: CASTEQAFGTDTQYF.

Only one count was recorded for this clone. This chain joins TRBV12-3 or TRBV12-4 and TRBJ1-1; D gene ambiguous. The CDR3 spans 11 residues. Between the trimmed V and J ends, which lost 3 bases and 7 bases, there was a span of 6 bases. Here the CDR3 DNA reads TGTGCCAGCAGTTTCGGGATTGAAGCTTTCTTT. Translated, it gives CASSFGIEAFF.

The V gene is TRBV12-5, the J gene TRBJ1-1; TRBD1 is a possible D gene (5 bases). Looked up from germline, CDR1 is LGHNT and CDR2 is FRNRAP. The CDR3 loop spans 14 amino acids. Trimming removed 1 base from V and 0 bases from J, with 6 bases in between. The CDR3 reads CASGLGGVNTEAFF. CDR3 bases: TGTGCTAGTGGTTTGGGGGGGGTGAACACTGAAGCTTTCTTT.

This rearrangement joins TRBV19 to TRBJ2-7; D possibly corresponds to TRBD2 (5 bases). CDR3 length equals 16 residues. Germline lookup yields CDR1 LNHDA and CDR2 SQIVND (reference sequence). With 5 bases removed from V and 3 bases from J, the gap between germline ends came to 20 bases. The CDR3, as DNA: TGTGCCAGTAGTCTCTACGGCGGGCAGTTAGTCTACGAGCAGTACTTC. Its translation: CASSLYGGQLVYEQYF.

CDR3 amino acids: CASKRDMNTEAFF. Written as DNA, the CDR3 is TGTGCCAGCAAGAGGGATATGAACACTGAAGCTTTCTTT. J is TRBJ1-1 and V is TRBV2, with D unresolved. The CDR3 loop spans 13 amino acids. Germline CDR1 and CDR2: SNHLY and FYNNEI. Trimming shortened V by 7 bases and J by 0 bases, and 9 bases separated the two germline ends.

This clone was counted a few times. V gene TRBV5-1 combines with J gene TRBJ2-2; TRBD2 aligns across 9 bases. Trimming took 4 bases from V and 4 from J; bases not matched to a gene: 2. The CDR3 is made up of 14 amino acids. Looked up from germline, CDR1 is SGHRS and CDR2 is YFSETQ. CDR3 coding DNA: TGCGCCAGCAGCGTTAGCGGGGGCACCGGGGAGCTGTTTTTT. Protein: CASSVSGGTGELFF.

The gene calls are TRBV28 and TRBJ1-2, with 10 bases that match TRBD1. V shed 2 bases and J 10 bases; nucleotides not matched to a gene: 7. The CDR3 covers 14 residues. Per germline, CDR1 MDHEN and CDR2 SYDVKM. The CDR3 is CASSLPGQGVNYTF. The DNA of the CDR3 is TGTGCCAGCAGTTTACCCGGACAGGGGGTTAACTACACCTTC.

In DNA, the CDR3 is TGTGCCAGCAGCCCTTGGGGGGGGAACGACTATGGCTACACCTTC. This sequence encodes CASSPWGGNDYGYTF. This chain joins TRBV7-8 and TRBJ1-2; possible D gene TRBD1, 5 bases. The CDR3 is made up of 15 amino acids. V gave up 5 bases and J gave up 3 bases, with 16 bases separating them. The germline V gene has CDR1 SGHVS and CDR2 FQNEAQ.